This T cell receptor (beta chain) was captured in a study of T cells after yellow fever vaccination. Points from the study as a whole: Subsequent to the booster, the majority of primary-vaccination clones reappeared (96% CD4, 70% to 90% CD8). Weaker, the secondary response peaked sooner, at day 5 versus 15.

Germline V gene data show CDR1 as LGHDT and CDR2 as YNNKEL (reference sequence). The CDR3 covers 16 residues. V dropped 4 bases and J dropped 0 bases, with 12 bases sitting between them. This clonotype showed up many times. Its cognate antigen is unknown. In making TCR cDNA, 5'RACE template switching added a universal primer site and UMIs to it. From the 5' RACE reads, TCRdb called clonotypes with MiXCR, one entry per CDR3 protein. The table shows more than 250,000 distinct CDR3 sequences, with around 6.8% occurring only once. This chain connects TRBV3-1 to TRBJ1-4; D is possibly TRBD1 (5 bases). The sequence was obtained from a man between 18 and 29 years old who received the YFV17D yellow fever vaccine. Sequencing was performed on PBMCs, taken more than 35 days after the first yellow fever vaccination. CDR3 nucleotides: TGTGCCAGCAGCCGATGGGACGAGGCAACTAATGAAAAACTGTTTTTT. Protein sequence: CASSRWDEATNEKLFF.